What follows is one T cell receptor beta chain and its context. The data stem from a study of blood T cell repertoires in COVID-19. At the level of the study: From T cells, B-cell-depleted T cells, or PBMCs came the material, which was cDNA or gDNA.

The age range of participants was 18 to 89 years, with residence in about two dozen US areas. Cohort assignment relied on participant-reported clinical history. Profiled with immunoSEQ multiplex PCR; TCRdb holds only in-frame clones, not every one. The sample consists of about 330,000 clones, roughly 90% of them appearing once. The germline CDR1 and CDR2 sequences are ENHRY and SYGVKD. Deletions cut 4 bases from V and 2 bases from J, with 6 bases between. The CDR3 sequence is 12 residues long. Sequencing was performed on PBMCs or T cells enriched from blood (not recorded which). The clonotype comes from a woman aged 30 to 39 who had recovered from COVID-19. The genes are TRBV10-3 and TRBJ2-7, with D unresolved. CDR3 amino acids: CAISATAYEQYF. CDR3 nucleotide sequence: TGTGCCATCAGTGCCACAGCCTACGAGCAGTACTTC.